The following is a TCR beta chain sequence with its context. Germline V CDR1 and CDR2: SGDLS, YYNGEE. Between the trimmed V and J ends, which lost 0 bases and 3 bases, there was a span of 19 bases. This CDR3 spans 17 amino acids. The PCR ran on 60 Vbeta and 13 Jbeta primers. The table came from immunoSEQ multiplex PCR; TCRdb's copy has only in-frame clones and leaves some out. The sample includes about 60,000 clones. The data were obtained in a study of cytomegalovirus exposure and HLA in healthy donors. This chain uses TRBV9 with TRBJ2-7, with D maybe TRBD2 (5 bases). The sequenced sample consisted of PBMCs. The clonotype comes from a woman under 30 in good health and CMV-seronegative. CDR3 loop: CASSVVRLDCTRYEQYF. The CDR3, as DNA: TGTGCCAGCAGCGTAGTGCGACTGGACTGCACGCGCTACGAGCAGTACTTC.